This T cell receptor beta chain is from a study of CD8+ T cells in alopecia areata. The study's findings and limits: Relative to mice, TCR sharing across patients was less clear, a difference possibly HLA-related. Greater clonality was observed in lesional scalp samples, especially alopecia totalis/universalis, versus normal scalp.

RNA was extracted and reverse transcribed into cDNA as the sequencing template. Only in-frame clones appear in the TCRdb table, and some are missing; sequencing was by immunoSEQ multiplex PCR. The table lists about 8,900 clones, 50% to 70% of them singletons. Specimens obtained from alopecia areata patients comprised lesional scalp punch biopsies and peripheral blood. Comments on this clone: Its antigen is unidentified.

Trimming cost V 2 bases and J 4 bases, with 7 bases left between them. Germline CDR1 is MDHEN and CDR2 is SYDVKM. The CDR3 is made up of 13 amino acids. The rearrangement links TRBV28 to TRBJ2-3; D is unclear. The origin of this receptor is a human donor with alopecia areata. The sequencing input was skin. CDR3 nucleotides: TGTGCCAGCAGTTTAACAAGCCCAGATACGCAGTATTTT. Residues: CASSLTSPDTQYF. Full variable domain (outside the CDR3, taken from reference TRBV28 and TRBJ2-3): DVKVTQSSRYLVKRTGEKVFLECVQDMDHENMFWYRQDPGLGLRLIYFSYDVKMKEKGDIPEGYSVSREKKERFSLILESASTNQTSMYLCASSLTSPDTQYFGPGTRLTVL.